Listed below are T cell receptor beta chains from one sample, sequenced in a study of blood T cell repertoires in COVID-19. TCRdb's copy holds only in-frame clones and misses some; the assay was immunoSEQ multiplex PCR. The sample yields some 170,000 clones, approximately 83% seen once. The sequenced material came from peripheral blood. Every receptor here comes from a woman aged 40 to 50 with COVID-19, enrolled during active disease. Each CDR3 is given with its conserved first and last residue. Each record gives: D gene, J gene, V gene, clone size, CDR3 protein, CDR3 DNA. A D gene is named only where the DNA matches it firmly. The size of a clone is reported for some rows only, either as once, few or many, or as a class for expanded clones.

TRBD1	TRBJ2-3	TRBV5-1	NA	CASSQVTGGRNTQYF	TGCGCCAGCAGCCAGGTGACAGGGGGCAGGAATACGCAGTATTTT
TRBD1	TRBJ1-1	TRBV11-3	few	CASSLEGQRPQGEAFF	TGTGCCAGCAGCTTGGAGGGACAGCGACCACAGGGTGAAGCTTTCTTT
NA	TRBJ1-2	TRBV20-1	NA	CSARRGYTF	TGCAGTGCTAGGCGGGGCTACACCTTC
NA	TRBJ2-5	TRBV9	NA	CASSVETSVKTQYF	TGTGCCAGCAGCGTTGAAACAAGCGTAAAGACCCAGTACTTC
NA	TRBJ2-5	TRBV9	few	CASSVQYQETQYF	TGTGCCAGCAGCGTCCAGTACCAAGAGACCCAGTACTTC
NA	TRBJ2-7	TRBV5-1	NA	CASSGRGTYEQYF	TGCGCCAGCAGCGGTAGGGGAACTTACGAGCAGTACTTC
NA	TRBJ1-1	TRBV11-2	NA	CASSSGLGEAFF	TGTGCCAGCAGCTCAGGATTAGGTGAAGCTTTCTTT
NA	TRBJ2-1	TRBV25-1	NA	CASSEQLRRGRSNEQFF	TGTGCCAGCAGTGAACAGTTGCGCAGGGGAAGAAGCAATGAGCAGTTCTTC
NA	TRBJ1-6	TRBV25-1	NA	CASSEYRNSPLHF	TGTGCCAGCAGTGAATACAGGAATTCACCCCTCCACTTT
NA	TRBJ1-1	TRBV11-2	NA	CASSLILSGYGTEAFF	TGTGCCAGCAGCTTGATACTGTCAGGGTATGGCACTGAAGCTTTCTTT
NA	TRBJ2-7	TRBV18	NA	CASSPEGLTYEQYF	TGTGCCAGCTCACCGGAGGGGCTGACCTACGAGCAGTACTTC
NA	TRBJ1-1	TRBV4-1	NA	CASSQDPRTGDTEAFF	TGCGCCAGCAGCCAAGACCCCAGGACGGGGGACACTGAAGCTTTCTTT
TRBD1	TRBJ2-7	TRBV6-1	many	CASSEASAGGYEQYF	TGTGCCAGCAGTGAAGCGTCGGCAGGGGGCTACGAGCAGTACTTC
NA	TRBJ1-5	TRBV5-6	NA	CASSLPGVGQPQHF	TGTGCCAGCAGCTTGCCAGGGGTGGGTCAGCCCCAGCATTTT